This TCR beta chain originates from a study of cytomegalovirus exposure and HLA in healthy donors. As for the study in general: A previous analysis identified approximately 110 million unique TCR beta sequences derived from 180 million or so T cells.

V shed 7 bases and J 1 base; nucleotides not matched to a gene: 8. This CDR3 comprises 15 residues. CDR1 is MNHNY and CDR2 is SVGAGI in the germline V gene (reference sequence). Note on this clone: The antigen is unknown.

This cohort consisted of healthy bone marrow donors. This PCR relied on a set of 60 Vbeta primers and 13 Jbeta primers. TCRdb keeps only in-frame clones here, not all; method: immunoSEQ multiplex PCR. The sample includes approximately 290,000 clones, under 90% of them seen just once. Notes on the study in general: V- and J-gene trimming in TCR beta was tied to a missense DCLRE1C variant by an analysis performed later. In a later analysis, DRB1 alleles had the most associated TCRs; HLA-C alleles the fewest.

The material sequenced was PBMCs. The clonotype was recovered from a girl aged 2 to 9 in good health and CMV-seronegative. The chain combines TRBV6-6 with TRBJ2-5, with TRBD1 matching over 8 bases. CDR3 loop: CASTLGQDIQETQYF. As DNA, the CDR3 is TGTGCCAGCACGCTGGGACAGGATATCCAAGAGACCCAGTACTTC.